The 29 T cell receptor beta chains below all came from one sample that was sequenced in a study of CD8 T cells in ankylosing spondylitis. TCRdb reprocessed the 5' RACE reads with MiXCR, giving one entry per CDR3 protein. The repertoire holds under 150,000 distinct CDR3 sequences, with around 8.5% as singletons. The specimen was blood, either unsorted or a sorted T cell fraction (not recorded which). These receptors were collected from a male donor with ankylosing spondylitis or in good health (not recorded which).

This clonotype has at least ten counts. The chain couples TRBV7-8 to TRBJ2-5, with TRBD1 as a possible D gene (6 bases). This CDR3 spans 11 amino acids. The germline V gene encodes CDR1 SGHVS and CDR2 FQNEAQ. V lost 7 bases, J lost 5 bases, and 8 bases lay in between. The CDR3 loop is CASIQGETQYF. The DNA for the CDR3 is TGTGCCAGCATCCAGGGGGAGACCCAGTACTTC.

This clonotype was counted at least ten times. The V call is TRBV5-1, the J call TRBJ2-1, with 14 bases lining up with TRBD2. From germline, CDR1 is SGHRS and CDR2 YFSETQ. The V gene end was trimmed by 1 base and the J gene end by 8 bases; junction bases not matched to a gene: 14. The CDR3 is made up of 19 amino acids. The CDR3 DNA reads TGCGCCAGCAGCTTGATGACTAGCGGGAGGGCCCAGAGTATGGATGAGCAGTTCTTC. This sequence encodes CASSLMTSGRAQSMDEQFF.

This clonotype was seen ten or more times. The chain is built from TRBV7-2 and TRBJ2-1; TRBD2 matches 9 bases. The CDR3 extends over 17 amino acids. With 4 bases clipped from V and 0 bases from J, the junction kept 7 bases outside the gene matches. Per the germline V gene, CDR1 is SGHTA and CDR2 is FQGNSA. For the CDR3, the DNA is TGTGCCAGCAGCTGGGGGGGTAGCGGGAGCTCCTACAATGAGCAGTTCTTC. Translating it yields CASSWGGSGSSYNEQFF.

This clonotype was counted a few times. The gene calls are TRBV7-9 and TRBJ2-7; D gene uncertain. Per the germline V gene, CDR1 is SEHNR and CDR2 is FQNEAQ (reference sequence). The length of the CDR3 is 14 residues. Trimming pared 2 bases from V and 6 bases from J, leaving 14 bases between. In nucleotides, the CDR3 is TGTGCCAGCAGCTTATCCCAGCCTTTTCGCGAGCAGTACTTC. Encoded protein: CASSLSQPFREQYF. The full variable domain, in which reference TRBV7-9 and TRBJ2-7 provide the parts outside the CDR3, is DTGVSQNPRHKITKRGQNVTFRCDPISEHNRLYWYRQTLGQGPEFLTYFQNEAQLEKSRLLSDRFSAERPKGSFSTLEIQRTEQGDSAMYLCASSLSQPFREQYFGPGTRLTVT.

This clonotype was seen repeatedly, ten times or more. The chain uses TRBV12-3 or TRBV12-4 and TRBJ2-7, with 12 bases identical to TRBD2. This CDR3 is 15 amino acids long. V was clipped by 6 bases and J by 5 bases; unmatched bases: 8. The CDR3 loop is CASSQRLAGVHEQYF. In DNA form, the CDR3 reads TGTGCCAGCAGCCAAAGACTAGCGGGAGTTCACGAGCAGTACTTC.

The CDR3 DNA follows: TGTGCCAGCAGTTTTGGTCGAGGCTACGAGCAGTACTTC. This sequence encodes CASSFGRGYEQYF. The chain uses TRBV7-2 and TRBJ2-7; D ambiguous. The CDR3 spans 13 residues. V shed 6 bases and J shed 3 bases, with 12 bases lying between them. Germline V gene data show CDR1 as SGHTA and CDR2 as FQGNSA.

This chain joins TRBV7-2 and TRBJ2-7; tentatively, D is TRBD1 or TRBD2 (5 bases each). The CDR3 is 17 residues long. Trimming pared 1 base from V and 0 bases from J, leaving 16 bases between. Germline loops: CDR1 SGHTA, CDR2 FQGNSA. In DNA, the CDR3 is TGTGCCAGCAGCTTAGGGTACATCGCAGGGAGCTCCTACGAGCAGTACTTC. This gives the protein CASSLGYIAGSSYEQYF.

The chain links TRBV14 to TRBJ1-1; no definite D call. CDR3 size: 11 residues. Germline V gene lookup returns CDR1 SGHDN and CDR2 FVKESK. V gave up 4 bases and J gave up 8 bases, with 8 bases separating them. The CDR3 spells CASSRMSEAFF. The CDR3 region has the DNA TGTGCCAGCAGCCGGATGTCGGAAGCTTTCTTT.

In this sample, this clonotype turned up many times. The V call is TRBV12-3 or TRBV12-4, the J call TRBJ2-7; TRBD2 agrees at 7 bases. V was pared by 2 bases and J by 3 bases, with 1 base of the junction left unmatched. The CDR3 consists of 13 residues. The CDR3 bases are TGTGCCAGCAGTTTATGGGAGGGCTACGAGCAGTACTTC. Its translation: CASSLWEGYEQYF.

The gene calls are TRBV11-2 and TRBJ2-1; D gene unclear. CDR1 and CDR2 from the germline V gene are SGHAT and FQNNGV. V lost 3 bases and J 6 bases, leaving 24 bases between the germline ends. CDR3 length: 18 residues. The CDR3 DNA is TGTGCCAGCAGCTTCCTGAGGAACAGCCCCCGCCTGGGCAATGAGCAGTTCTTC. The encoded protein is CASSFLRNSPRLGNEQFF.

This clonotype was seen ten or more times. This chain joins TRBV7-2 and TRBJ2-1, with D possibly matching TRBD2 (5 bases). Trimming removed 6 bases at V and 8 bases at J, with 14 bases between. This CDR3 region has 13 residues. Germline V gives CDR1 SGHTA, CDR2 FQGNSA. The CDR3 loop reads CASSWVARDEQFF. CDR3 in DNA: TGTGCCAGCAGTTGGGTAGCGCGCGATGAGCAGTTCTTC.

This clonotype was detected a few times. The gene calls are TRBV20-1 and TRBJ2-3; tentative D call: TRBD2 (6 bases). The CDR3 spans 15 residues. Germline CDR1 DFQATT, CDR2 SNEGSKA (reference sequence). Trimming left V 1 base short and J 6 bases short, with 17 bases between. The CDR3 is CSARVLDGGKDTQYF. The CDR3 coding sequence is TGCAGTGCTAGAGTCCTAGATGGGGGGAAGGATACGCAGTATTTT.

This clonotype was observed a few times. CDR3 nucleotides: TGCAGTGCTATCGACAGGGGGCTGACCTACGAGCAGTACTTC. Translation gives CSAIDRGLTYEQYF. This chain uses TRBV20-1 with TRBJ2-7; 10 bases fit TRBD1. Germline CDR1 and CDR2: DFQATT and SNEGSKA (reference sequence). The CDR3 totals 14 residues. J was trimmed by 2 bases and V by 4 bases; bases with no gene match: 5.

There are many counts of this clonotype. The rearrangement uses TRBV7-2 and TRBJ1-5, with 8 bases lining up with TRBD1. The CDR3 has 14 residues. V was clipped by 2 bases and J by 3 bases; unmatched bases: 0. In germline, CDR1 is SGHTA, CDR2 FQGNSA. CDR3: CASSLQGANQPQHF. The CDR3 region has the DNA TGTGCCAGCAGCTTACAGGGGGCCAATCAGCCCCAGCATTTT.

Ten or more counts support this clonotype. The rearrangement joins TRBV11-2 to TRBJ2-7; D gene unclear. This CDR3 region has 13 residues. Trimming cost V 5 bases and J 1 base, with 9 bases left between them. The germline V gene has CDR1 SGHAT and CDR2 FQNNGV. The CDR3 here is CASSGPVSYEQYF. The CDR3 coding sequence is TGTGCCAGCAGCGGCCCCGTTTCCTACGAGCAGTACTTC.

V usage is TRBV18 and J usage is TRBJ2-1, with 11 bases identical to TRBD2. The CDR3 has 16 residues. Looked up from germline, CDR1 is KGHSH and CDR2 is LQKENI. Unmatched junction bases numbered 12, after V lost 6 bases and J lost 8 bases. The CDR3 DNA reads as TGTGCCAGCTCGCCAGGATTAGCGGGAGGGCTCGATGAGCAGTTCTTC. Amino acids: CASSPGLAGGLDEQFF.

This clonotype was counted ten times or more. This rearrangement joins TRBV20-1 to TRBJ2-5, with 7 nucleotides matching TRBD1. This CDR3 region has 14 residues. V dropped 4 bases and J dropped 2; count of bases not matched to a gene: 7. The germline V gene has CDR1 DFQATT and CDR2 SNEGSKA (reference sequence). CDR3 residues: CSANNRGVQETQYF. The CDR3 nucleotides read TGCAGTGCTAACAACAGGGGTGTTCAAGAGACCCAGTACTTC.

This clonotype was seen a few times. The CDR3: CASSPQQWDEQFF. The CDR3 DNA follows: TGTGCCAGCTCACCGCAACAATGGGATGAGCAGTTCTTC. V gene TRBV18 combines with J gene TRBJ2-1, with unresolved D. V lost 3 bases and J lost 8, with 11 bases in between. The germline V gene has CDR1 KGHSH and CDR2 LQKENI. This CDR3 has 13 amino acids.

This clonotype was detected ten times or more. The gene calls are TRBV5-1 and TRBJ1-6; no reliable D call. V was trimmed by 0 bases and J by 7 bases, leaving 11 bases between them. CDR3 size: 15 residues. CDR1 and CDR2 from the germline V gene are SGHRS and YFSETQ. The CDR3 is CASSLEGQENSPLHF. The CDR3 DNA is TGCGCCAGCAGCTTGGAAGGTCAGGAAAATTCACCCCTCCACTTT.

This clonotype was recorded at least ten times. This chain connects TRBV29-1 to TRBJ2-3; 8 bases are a match to TRBD2. The CDR3 contains 14 residues. V was pared by 5 bases and J by 1 base, with 5 bases of the junction left unmatched. The germline V gene encodes CDR1 SQVTM and CDR2 ANQGSEA. DNA for the CDR3: TGCAGCGTTCCGGGGGGGGCCGGCACAGATACGCAGTATTTT. Amino acid sequence: CSVPGGAGTDTQYF.

This chain links TRBV20-1 with TRBJ1-1, with TRBD1 as a possible D gene (5 bases). Germline CDR1 reads DFQATT; CDR2 reads SNEGSKA (reference sequence). V dropped 0 bases and J dropped 2 bases, with 13 bases sitting between them. The length of the CDR3 is 15 residues. CDR3 amino acids: CSAREGAGENTEAFF. CDR3 nucleotide sequence: TGCAGTGCTAGAGAAGGAGCGGGGGAAAACACTGAAGCTTTCTTT.

Points on this clonotype: A read error is possible here, since a much larger clone lies one base away. The chain uses TRBV29-1 and TRBJ2-1, with TRBD1 identical over 8 bases. J was trimmed by 8 bases and V by 2 bases; bases with no gene match: 8. Per germline, CDR1 SQVTM and CDR2 ANQGSEA. CDR3 size: 14 residues. CDR3 in amino acids: CSVELDRDNDEQFF. DNA of the CDR3: TGCAGCGTTGAACTGGACAGGGACAATGATGAGCAGTTCTTC.

This clonotype was found many times. This chain connects TRBV4-1 to TRBJ2-7, with TRBD1 matching over 9 bases. The CDR3 contains 15 residues. Germline CDR1 is MGHRA and CDR2 is YSYEKL. The ends lost 1 base at V and 6 bases at J; junction bases unmatched: 7. The CDR3 sequence is CASSQAGQGILEQYF. CDR3 bases: TGCGCCAGCAGCCAAGCGGGACAGGGTATCCTCGAGCAGTACTTC.

The rearrangement uses TRBV29-1 and TRBJ2-5, with 7 bases fitting TRBD1. V dropped 1 base and J dropped 1; count of bases not matched to a gene: 6. The length of the CDR3 is 15 residues. Germline V CDR1 and CDR2: SQVTM, ANQGSEA. In DNA, the CDR3 is TGCAGCGTTGAAGCGTCGGGACAGAGCCAAGAGACCCAGTACTTC. Translation: CSVEASGQSQETQYF.

In this sample, this clonotype turned up a few times. This chain joins TRBV14 and TRBJ2-5; TRBD2 matches at 7 bases. CDR1 is SGHDN, CDR2 FVKESK, per germline. Germline trimming cut 1 base from V and 2 bases from J; bases unmatched to any gene: 7. The CDR3 covers 16 residues. DNA of the CDR3: TGTGCCAGCAGCCAAGGGACTAGGCCGACTCAAGAGACCCAGTACTTC. Its protein product is CASSQGTRPTQETQYF.

The sample holds many counts of this clonotype. The genes are TRBV20-1 and TRBJ2-5; perhaps TRBD2 as D (5 bases). Trimming stripped 7 bases from V and 4 bases from J, with 16 bases between. The CDR3 length is 13 residues. Germline V gene data show CDR1 as DFQATT and CDR2 as SNEGSKA (reference sequence). As DNA, the CDR3 is TGCAGTGGAGTGACTCTCAGCGGAGAGACCCAGTACTTC. It codes for CSGVTLSGETQYF.

The rearrangement uses TRBV6-2 or TRBV6-3 and TRBJ2-5, with 7 bases fitting TRBD2. The trim removed 6 bases at V and 5 bases at J, leaving 6 bases unmatched. This CDR3 is 13 amino acids long. Germline V gene lookup returns CDR1 MNHEY and CDR2 SVGEGT. This chain's CDR3 is CASRRAGAETQYF. CDR3 nucleotide sequence: TGTGCCAGCAGGAGGGCGGGAGCTGAGACCCAGTACTTC.

This clonotype was detected ten times or more. This chain connects TRBV28 to TRBJ1-2; D call uncertain. The germline V and J ends were trimmed by 5 bases and 0 bases, with 10 bases remaining between them. Germline CDR1 MDHEN, CDR2 SYDVKM. The CDR3 length is 14 residues. The CDR3 loop reads CASSPSAANYGYTF. The CDR3 DNA reads TGTGCCAGCAGTCCGTCGGCGGCTAACTATGGCTACACCTTC.

The chain is built from TRBV20-1 and TRBJ2-3; 7 bases map to TRBD2. The CDR3 runs 15 residues. CDR1 is DFQATT, CDR2 SNEGSKA, per germline (reference sequence). V lost 1 base to trimming and J lost 2 bases; unmatched junction nucleotides: 6. CDR3 loop: CSARVGRGFTDTQYF. The CDR3 DNA is TGCAGTGCTAGAGTCGGGCGGGGGTTCACAGATACGCAGTATTTT.